Given below is one TCR beta chain in context. This clone was detected only a few times. No antigen is known for it. Base quality data are lacking; no much larger clone is found one base away. This entry belongs to a study of T cell responses to AZD1222 COVID-19 vaccine (dated by TCRdb to the early 2020s). Background for the entire study: AZD1222 recipients given second doses at about 4 weeks or at about 12 weeks were pooled, since spike-specific TCR depth and breadth were not found to differ between the two schedules. A total of over 230 trial participants underwent TCR sequencing, of whom about 210 received two doses of AZD1222 and about 26 received two doses of the MenACWY control vaccine. Trial participants were enrolled into age subgroups of 18-55, 56-69 and 70-plus years, which contained about 150, 27 and 61 TCR-sequenced participants, respectively.

Taken with the paper, the label for time point translates to: baseline before first vaccination. Samples from vaccinated people were obtained from the UK trials COV001 and COV002, which included a single-blind randomized controlled phase 2/3 trial of AZD1222 (ChAdOx1 nCoV-19) in healthy adults. Trial participant PBMC samples were collected at day 0 and day 28 after the second dose for TCRbeta chain sequencing. The CDR3 regions of human TCRbeta chains were subjected to immunosequencing. Concerning the study's data processing: TCRs in the repertoires were compared against a reference library of SARS-CoV-2-specific TCRs that had been generated with the MIRA antigen-specificity platform. Breadth meant the fraction of unique TCRs that were SARS-CoV-2-associated, whereas depth meant the fraction of total T cells that were SARS-CoV-2-associated. Using the MIRA data, each spike-specific TCR was assigned both to the spike region to which the TCR was reactive and to a CD4 or CD8 class. Log10-transformed breadth and depth values were compared by one-way ANOVA with Sidak's multiple comparisons tests. Here the immuneACCESS table is served through TCRdb, limited to in-frame sequences with V and J called. Missing clones are a known gap in these copies; in checked studies unresolved V genes cover under half, and the rest lacks a known reason. That table supplies the V and J calls and clone size; D and trimming were determined from the DNA. The sample includes roughly 120,000 clones, with 91% observed a single time. Jointly, the top ten make up 2.8% of the sample.

What the research found in general, with its limitations: After two AZD1222 doses, spike-specific TCR breadth and depth were significantly higher than at day 0 and than in MenACWY recipients. Reportedly, almost half of the unique spike-specific TCRs recognized epitopes lying outside the regions that are mutated in the B.1.351 and B.1.1.7 variants. Only five to seven AZD1222 recipients were SARS-CoV-2 seropositive at baseline, limiting conclusions about previously exposed vaccinees. In the small 56-69-year group, the increase in depth fell short of significance, most likely because of low power. Because no day 14 peak-response samples were available, the repertoires could be characterized only after the peak T cell response. Most participants were white British and females outnumbered males, and the authors suggested that clonal diversity may have been underestimated. CD4 TCRs associated with the vaccine covered the entire spike protein, and the dominant responses were in regions 160-218 and 743-854.

In the germline V gene (reference sequence), CDR1 corresponds to LNHDA and CDR2 to SQIVND. V is cut by 7 bases and J by 4 bases, and the space between the germline ends is 13 bases. The CDR3 runs 13 amino acids, cysteine and phenylalanine included. Kept here is only the CDR3 DNA, which spans 39 bases and is read in frame from base 1. The source was peripheral blood, collected on day 0 of AZD1222 vaccination. This sequence was found in an adult in good health. This receptor chain uses TRBV19 and TRBJ1-2; the D gene cannot be named for sure. The CDR3 here reads CASTTAGSYGYTF. The nucleotides read TGTGCCAGTACCACGGCGGGTAGCTATGGCTACACCTTC.